This T cell receptor (beta chain) was documented in a study of blood T cell repertoires in COVID-19. This CDR3 is built from 14 residues. Germline V gene sequence: CDR1 LGHDT, CDR2 YNNKEL (reference sequence). About this clone: Its ends do not fully match the called genes, so a read error is possible.

Original processing methods: Nucleated cell number was recorded as an estimate derived from reference gene primer amplification. Produced via immunoSEQ multiplex PCR; TCRdb's table is partial and in-frame only. V and J calls and clone size are as listed in that table; D and trimming were resolved from the DNA. The table has over 85,000 clones, roughly 86% seen once. The sequenced sample consisted of peripheral blood. This chain connects TRBV3-1 (or the pseudogene TRBV3-2) to TRBJ2-5; D is undetermined. This TCR came from a man aged 45 to 65 with active or convalescent COVID-19. CDR3: CASRQGSKQETQYF. CDR3 sequence (DNA): TGTGCCAGCAGGCAAGGAAGCAAACAAGAGACCCAGTACTTC.